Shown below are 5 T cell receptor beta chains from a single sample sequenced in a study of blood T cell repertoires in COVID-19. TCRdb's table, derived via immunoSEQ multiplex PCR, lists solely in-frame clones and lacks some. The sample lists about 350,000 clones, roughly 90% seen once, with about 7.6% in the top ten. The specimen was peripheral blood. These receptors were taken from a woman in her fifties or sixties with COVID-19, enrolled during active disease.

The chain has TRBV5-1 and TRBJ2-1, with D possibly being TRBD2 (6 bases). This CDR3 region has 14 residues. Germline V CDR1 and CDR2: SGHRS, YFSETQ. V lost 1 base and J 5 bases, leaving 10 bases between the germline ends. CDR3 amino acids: CASSLRGNHNEQFF. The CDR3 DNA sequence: TGCGCCAGCAGCTTGCGGGGGAACCACAATGAGCAGTTCTTC.

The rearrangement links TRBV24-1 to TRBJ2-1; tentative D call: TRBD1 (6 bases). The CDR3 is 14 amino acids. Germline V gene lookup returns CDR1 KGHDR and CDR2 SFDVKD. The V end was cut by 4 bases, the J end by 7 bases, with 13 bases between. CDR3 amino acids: CATSDHGTTNEQFF. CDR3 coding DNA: TGTGCCACCAGTGACCACGGGACAACTAATGAGCAGTTCTTC.

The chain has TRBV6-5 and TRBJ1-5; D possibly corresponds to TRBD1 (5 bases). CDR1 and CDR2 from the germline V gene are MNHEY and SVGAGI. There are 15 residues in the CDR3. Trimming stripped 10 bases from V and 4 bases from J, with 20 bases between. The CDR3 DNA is TGTGCCACCATTTCATCCGGGGGATGGAATCAGCCCCAGCATTTT. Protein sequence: CATISSGGWNQPQHF.

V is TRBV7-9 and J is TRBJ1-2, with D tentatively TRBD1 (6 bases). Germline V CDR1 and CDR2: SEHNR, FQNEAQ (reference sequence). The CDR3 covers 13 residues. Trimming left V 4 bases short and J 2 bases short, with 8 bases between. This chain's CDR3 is CASSYGQNYGYTF. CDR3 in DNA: TGTGCCAGCAGCTATGGACAGAACTATGGCTACACCTTC.

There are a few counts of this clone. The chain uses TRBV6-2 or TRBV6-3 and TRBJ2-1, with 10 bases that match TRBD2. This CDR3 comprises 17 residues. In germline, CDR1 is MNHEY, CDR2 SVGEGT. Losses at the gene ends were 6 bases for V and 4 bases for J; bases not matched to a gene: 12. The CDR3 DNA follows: TGTGCCAGCAGCCGAGGGCCTAGCGGGGGAGTTTACAATGAGCAGTTCTTC. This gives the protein CASSRGPSGGVYNEQFF.